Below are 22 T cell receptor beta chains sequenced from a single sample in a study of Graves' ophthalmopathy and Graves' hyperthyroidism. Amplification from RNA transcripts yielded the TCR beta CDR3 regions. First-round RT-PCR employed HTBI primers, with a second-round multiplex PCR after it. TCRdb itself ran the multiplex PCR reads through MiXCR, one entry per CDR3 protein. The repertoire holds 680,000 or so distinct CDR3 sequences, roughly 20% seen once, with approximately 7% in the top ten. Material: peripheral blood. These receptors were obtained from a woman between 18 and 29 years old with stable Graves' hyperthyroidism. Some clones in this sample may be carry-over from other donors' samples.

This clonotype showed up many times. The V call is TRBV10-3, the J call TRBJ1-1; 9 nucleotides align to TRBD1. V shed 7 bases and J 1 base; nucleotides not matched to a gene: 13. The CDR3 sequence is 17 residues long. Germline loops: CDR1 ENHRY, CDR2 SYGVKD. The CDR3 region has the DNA TGTGCCATCAACCCCAGCCCCGGGACAGGGCCGAACACTGAAGCTTTCTTT. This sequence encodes CAINPSPGTGPNTEAFF.

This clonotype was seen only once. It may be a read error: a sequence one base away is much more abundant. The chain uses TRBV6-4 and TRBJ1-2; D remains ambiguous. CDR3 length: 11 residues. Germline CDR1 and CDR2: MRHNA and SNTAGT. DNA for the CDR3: TGTGCCAGCATTTATGAGGGTGGCTGCACCTTC. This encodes CASIYEGGCTF.

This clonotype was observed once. The CDR3 region is CSPSGTVDEQYF. The DNA for the CDR3 is TGCAGCCCCTCCGGGACAGTCGACGAGCAGTACTTC. The chain carries TRBV29-1 and TRBJ2-7; 7 bases align to TRBD1. This CDR3 has 12 amino acids. Germline CDR1 is SQVTM and CDR2 is ANQGSEA. J lost 5 bases, V lost 8 bases, and 9 bases had no gene match.

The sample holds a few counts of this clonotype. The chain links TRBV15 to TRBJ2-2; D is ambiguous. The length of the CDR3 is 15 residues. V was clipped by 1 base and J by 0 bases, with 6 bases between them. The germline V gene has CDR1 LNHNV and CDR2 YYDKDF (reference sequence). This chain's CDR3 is CATSRAPPNTGELFF. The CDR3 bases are TGTGCCACCAGCAGAGCCCCCCCGAACACCGGGGAGCTGTTTTTT.

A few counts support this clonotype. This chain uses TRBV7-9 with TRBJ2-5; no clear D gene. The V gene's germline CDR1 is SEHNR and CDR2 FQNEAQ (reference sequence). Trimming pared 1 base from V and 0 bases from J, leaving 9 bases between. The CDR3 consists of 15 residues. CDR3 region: CASSLDGQNQETQYF. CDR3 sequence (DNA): TGTGCCAGCAGCTTAGACGGCCAGAACCAAGAGACCCAGTACTTC.

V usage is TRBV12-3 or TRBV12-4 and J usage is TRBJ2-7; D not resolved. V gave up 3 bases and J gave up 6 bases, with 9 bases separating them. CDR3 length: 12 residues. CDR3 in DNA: TGTGCCAGCAGTTTCGCCCCGGGCGAGCAGTACTTC. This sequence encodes CASSFAPGEQYF.

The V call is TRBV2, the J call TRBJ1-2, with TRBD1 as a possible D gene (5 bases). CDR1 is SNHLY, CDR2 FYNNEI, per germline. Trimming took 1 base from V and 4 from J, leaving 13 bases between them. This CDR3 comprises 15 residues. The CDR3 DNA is TGTGCCAGCAGTGAAGATGAGACAGCGGTCTATGGCTACACCTTC. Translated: CASSEDETAVYGYTF. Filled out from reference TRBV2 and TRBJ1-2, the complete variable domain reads EPEVTQTPSHQVTQMGQEVILRCVPISNHLYFYWYRQILGQKVEFLVSFYNNEISEKSEIFDDQFSVERPDGSNFTLKIRSTKLEDSAMYFCASSEDETAVYGYTFGSGTRLTVV.

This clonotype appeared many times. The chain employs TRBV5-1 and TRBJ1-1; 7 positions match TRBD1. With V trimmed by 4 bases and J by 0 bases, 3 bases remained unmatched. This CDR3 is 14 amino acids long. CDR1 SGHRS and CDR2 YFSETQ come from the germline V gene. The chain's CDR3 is CASSEGQMNTEAFF. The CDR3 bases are TGCGCCAGCAGCGAGGGACAGATGAACACTGAAGCTTTCTTT.

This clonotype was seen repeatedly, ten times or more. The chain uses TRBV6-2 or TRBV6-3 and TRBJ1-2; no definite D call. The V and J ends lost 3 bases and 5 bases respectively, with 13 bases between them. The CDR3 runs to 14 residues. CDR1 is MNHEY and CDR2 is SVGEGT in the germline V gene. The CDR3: CASSYVRPSYGYTF. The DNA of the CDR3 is TGTGCCAGCAGTTATGTCAGACCATCGTATGGCTACACCTTC.

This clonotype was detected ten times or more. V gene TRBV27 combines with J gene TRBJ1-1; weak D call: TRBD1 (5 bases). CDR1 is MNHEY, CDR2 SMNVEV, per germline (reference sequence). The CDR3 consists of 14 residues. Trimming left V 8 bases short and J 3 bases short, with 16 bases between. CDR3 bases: TGTGCCAGCTGCCTCTTGGGCAGGGACACTGAAGCTTTCTTT. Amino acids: CASCLLGRDTEAFF.

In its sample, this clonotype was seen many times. The CDR3 nucleotides read TGCGCCAGCAGCTTGGTTGGACAGGGGCAGAACACTGAAGCTTTCTTT. Translation gives CASSLVGQGQNTEAFF. J is TRBJ1-1 and V is TRBV5-1, with 9 bases aligning to TRBD1. The ends lost 0 bases at V and 1 base at J; junction bases unmatched: 4. The germline CDR1 and CDR2 sequences are SGHRS and YFSETQ. The CDR3 extends over 16 amino acids. Complete variable domain (other parts from reference TRBV5-1 and TRBJ1-1): KAGVTQTPRYLIKTRGQQVTLSCSPISGHRSVSWYQQTPGQGLQFLFEYFSETQRNKGNFPGRFSGRQFSNSRSEMNVSTLELGDSALYLCASSLVGQGQNTEAFFGQGTRLTVV.

CDR3 sequence: CASSTGTGYSYTF. The CDR3 DNA sequence: TGTGCCAGCAGTACCGGGACAGGGTACAGCTACACCTTC. V is TRBV6-1 and J is TRBJ1-2; 9 bases are shared with TRBD1. The CDR3 contains 13 residues. CDR1 and CDR2 from the germline V gene are MNHNS and SASEGT. The trim removed 5 bases at V and 9 bases at J, leaving 7 bases unmatched.

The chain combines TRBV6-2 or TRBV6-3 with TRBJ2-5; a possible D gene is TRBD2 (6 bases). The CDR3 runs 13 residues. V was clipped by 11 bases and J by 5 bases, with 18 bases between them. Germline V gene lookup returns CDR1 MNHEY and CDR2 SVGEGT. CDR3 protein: CAATPSDRETQYF. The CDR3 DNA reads TGTGCCGCCACCCCTAGCGATCGGGAGACCCAGTACTTC.

The CDR3 protein is CATSRDRADWGTEAFF. The CDR3 DNA follows: TGTGCCACCAGCAGAGATAGGGCGGATTGGGGCACTGAAGCTTTCTTT. J is TRBJ1-1 and V is TRBV15, with D hard to call. Germline V gene sequence: CDR1 LNHNV, CDR2 YYDKDF (reference sequence). The CDR3 has 16 amino acids. Trimming removed 0 bases from V and 4 bases from J, with 15 bases in between. The whole variable domain, filled in from reference TRBV15 and TRBJ1-1, reads DAMVIQNPRYQVTQFGKPVTLSCSQTLNHNVMYWYQQKSSQAPKLLFHYYDKDFNNEADTPDNFQSRRPNTSFCFLDIRSPGLGDTAMYLCATSRDRADWGTEAFFGQGTRLTVV.

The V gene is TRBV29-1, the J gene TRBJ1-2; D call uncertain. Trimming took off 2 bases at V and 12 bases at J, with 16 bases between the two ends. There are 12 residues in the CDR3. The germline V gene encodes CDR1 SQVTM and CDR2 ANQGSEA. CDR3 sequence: CSVEREDGLHTF. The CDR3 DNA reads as TGCAGCGTTGAAAGAGAGGACGGCCTGCACACCTTC. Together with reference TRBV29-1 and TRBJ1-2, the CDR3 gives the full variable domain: SAVISQKPSRDICQRGTSLTIQCQVDSQVTMMFWYRQQPGQSLTLIATANQGSEATYESGFVIDKFPISRPNLTFSTLTVSNMSPEDSSIYLCSVEREDGLHTFGSGTRLTVV.

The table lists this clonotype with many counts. DNA of the CDR3: TGTGCCAGCAGGCCTGGGTGGGGGTATCAAGAGACCCAGTACTTC. This encodes CASRPGWGYQETQYF. V is TRBV27 and J is TRBJ2-5; D possibly matches TRBD1 or TRBD2 (5 bases each). V dropped 6 bases and J dropped 2 bases, with 16 bases sitting between them. The CDR3 extends over 15 amino acids. Germline-derived CDR1 and CDR2 are MNHEY and SMNVEV (reference sequence).

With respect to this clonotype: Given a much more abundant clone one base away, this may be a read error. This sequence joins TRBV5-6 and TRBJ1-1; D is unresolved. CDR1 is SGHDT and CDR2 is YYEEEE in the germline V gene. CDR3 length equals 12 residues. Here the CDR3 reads CASSLSRDESFF. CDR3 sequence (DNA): TGTGCCAGCAGCTTAAGTAGGGATGAATCTTTCTTT.

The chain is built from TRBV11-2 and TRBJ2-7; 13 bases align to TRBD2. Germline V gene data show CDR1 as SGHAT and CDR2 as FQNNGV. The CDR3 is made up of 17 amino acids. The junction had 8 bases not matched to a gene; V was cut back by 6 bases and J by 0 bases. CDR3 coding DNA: TGTGCCAGCAGAGCGGGGACTAGCGGGACCAGCTCCTACGAGCAGTACTTC. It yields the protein CASRAGTSGTSSYEQYF.

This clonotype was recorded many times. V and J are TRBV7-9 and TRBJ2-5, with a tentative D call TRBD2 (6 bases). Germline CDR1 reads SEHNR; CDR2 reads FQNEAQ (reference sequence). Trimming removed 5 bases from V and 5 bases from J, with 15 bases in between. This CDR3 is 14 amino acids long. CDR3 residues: CASSPPAGRETQYF. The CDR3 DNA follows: TGTGCCAGCAGCCCCCCCGCGGGACGGGAGACCCAGTACTTC.

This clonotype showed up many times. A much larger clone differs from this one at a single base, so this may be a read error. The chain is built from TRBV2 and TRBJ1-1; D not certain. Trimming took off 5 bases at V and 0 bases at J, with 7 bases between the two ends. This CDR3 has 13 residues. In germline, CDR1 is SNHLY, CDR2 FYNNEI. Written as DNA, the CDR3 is TGTGCCAGCAGTTTTCAGGTGAACACTGAAGCTTTCTTT. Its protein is CASSFQVNTEAFF.

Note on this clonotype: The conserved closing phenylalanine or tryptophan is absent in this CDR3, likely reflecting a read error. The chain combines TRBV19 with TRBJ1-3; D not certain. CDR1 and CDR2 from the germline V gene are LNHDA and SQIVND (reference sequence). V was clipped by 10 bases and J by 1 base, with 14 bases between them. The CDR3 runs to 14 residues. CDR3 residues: CATGESTSGNTIYL. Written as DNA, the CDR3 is TGTGCCACTGGGGAATCTACGTCTGGAAACACCATATATTTG.

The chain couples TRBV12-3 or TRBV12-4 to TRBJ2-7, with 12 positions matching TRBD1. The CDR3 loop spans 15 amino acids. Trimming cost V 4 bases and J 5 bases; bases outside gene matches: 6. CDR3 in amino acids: CASSSFGTGGNEQYF. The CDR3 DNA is TGTGCCAGCAGTTCCTTCGGGACAGGGGGCAACGAGCAGTACTTC.